This record concerns one T cell receptor beta chain sequence. This clone was found a few times. What this receptor recognizes is not known. No qualities accompany the bases; no much larger clone lies one base away. Reading the label with the study, this specimen's time point is: baseline before oral tofacitinib. From alopecia areata patients, peripheral blood was collected along with lesional scalp punch biopsies. PBMCs were isolated by density centrifugation and stained for CD3, CD4 and CD8, and CD4+ and CD8+ T cells were sorted on a FACSAria. This entry comes from a study of CD8+ T cells in alopecia areata (dated by TCRdb to the late 2010s). Regarding the complete study: The treated patients, all with moderate-to-severe alopecia areata, were enrolled in an open-label pilot trial of oral tofacitinib given at 5 to 10 mg twice daily. Tofacitinib was given for 6 to 18 months, followed by 6 months of follow-up off drug to assess delayed response and recurrence. The study used high-throughput TCRbeta sequencing to examine T cell clonal expansion in alopecia areata, in both the C3H/HeJ mouse model and human patients. In humans, TCRbeta sequencing was performed on scalp tissue and on sorted CD4+ and CD8+ peripheral blood T cells from healthy controls and from patients with patchy or totalis/universalis alopecia areata. Patients on tofacitinib were biopsied at baseline and after 4 and 24 weeks of treatment, and several of the patients also had a later scalp biopsy. Scalp clonality was compared across normal scalp (n=4), patchy alopecia areata scalp (n=8), and alopecia totalis/universalis scalp (n=8). RNA was obtained with the PAXgene miRNA kit for fixed scalp, the miRNeasy kit for PBMCs, and the RNeasy kit for mouse skin. Amplification of TCRbeta CDR3 regions was done by immunoSEQ multiplex PCR using 35 Vbeta forward primers and 13 Jbeta reverse primers. The research as a whole found: Compared with mice, TCR sequences shared between patients were less clear, possibly partly because of HLA diversity across the patient population. Scalp TCR repertoire analysis is complicated because resident alphabeta T cells in normal human skin are also sequenced, whereas mouse skin is dominated by gammadelta T cells. Lesional scalp, especially in alopecia totalis/universalis, showed higher clonality and more expanded CD8+ clones than normal scalp, suggesting antigenic drive.

Receptor libraries were prepared by the immunoSEQ multiplex PCR assay. To provide template for TCR sequencing, every sample had RNA extracted and reverse transcribed into cDNA. First-strand cDNA was synthesized with SuperScript III using a 2:1 mix of oligo-dT and random hexamers. A synthetic immune receptor repertoire was used to assess amplification bias, and residual bias was removed computationally. For the original study's pipeline: Raw reads were preprocessed to remove errors, and CDR3 was defined by IMGT conventions from the conserved cysteine to phenylalanine. Clonality was computed as 1 minus the Shannon entropy, with the entropy normalized by log2 of the number of productive unique TCRs. CD4 or CD8 identity of scalp clones was inferred by cross-referencing scalp TCRbeta sequences with sorted blood CD4 and CD8 repertoires. TCRdb took this table from immuneACCESS and kept in-frame rearrangements with V and J called. Such tables lack part of the clones; where checked against another copy, unresolved V genes explain under half of the gap, and the rest is unexplained. D and trimming were read from the DNA, whereas the V and J calls and clone size are those reported in that table. The sample profile shows some 170,000 clones; 59% of them were found once. Of the sample, over 12% is held by the ten largest clones.

CDR1 and CDR2 were assigned from the germline V gene as MNHEY and SVGAGI. Clipping removes 2 bases from V and 4 bases from J, with 5 as the unmatched junction base count. The CDR3 runs 15 amino acids, cysteine and phenylalanine included. Only the CDR3 part of the read is kept: 45 bases, read in frame from the first base. This receptor was obtained from a human donor with alopecia areata. Sample: CD4+ T cells sorted from blood, taken at week 0. This receptor chain uses TRBV6-5 and TRBJ1-2, with 9 central nucleotides matching TRBD1. The CDR3 reads CASSYRGQGSYGYTF. In nucleotides, the sequence is TGTGCCAGCAGTTACCGGGGACAGGGCAGCTATGGCTACACCTTC.